Detailed here is one T cell receptor beta chain. In the study's own analysis: Reference gene primer amplification gave nucleated cell count estimates. Assay used: immunoSEQ multiplex PCR; TCRdb lists only in-frame clones, some missing. For V, J and clone size, that table is used; D and trimming come from the DNA. The sample lists fewer than 400,000 clones; 85% were seen once. The sample is drawn from a study of blood T cell repertoires in COVID-19. Study-wide context: Acute-phase and convalescent COVID-19 samples originated in the United States, Italy and Spain. PBMCs, B-cell-depleted T cells, or T cells provided the cDNA or gDNA that made up the material.

The CDR3 runs to 15 residues. CDR1 is LGHNA, CDR2 YNFKEQ, per germline. With V trimmed by 4 bases and J by 9 bases, 7 bases remained unmatched. The source material was peripheral blood. The receptor was derived from a woman between 18 and 29 years old with acute or convalescent COVID-19. This chain uses TRBV4-2 with TRBJ1-6; TRBD1 agrees at 9 bases. The CDR3 region has the DNA TGTGCCAGCAGCCCTCCGGGACAGGGTGGTTCACCCCTCCACTTT. This sequence encodes CASSPPGQGGSPLHF.